A single sample is the source of the 30 T cell receptor beta chains below, sequenced in a study of OX40 agonist ivuxolimab in advanced cancers. Profiled with immunoSEQ multiplex PCR; TCRdb holds only in-frame clones, not every one. The sample consists of over 20,000 clones, under 90% of them appearing once. Sequenced here: CD4+ or CD8+ T cells sorted from blood, sampled in a trial of the OX40 agonist ivuxolimab. The receptors shown here come from an adult with an advanced solid tumor such as melanoma, head and neck, liver or kidney cancer.

The gene calls are TRBV5-1 and TRBJ2-1; D ambiguous. The CDR3 consists of 14 residues. The V gene's germline CDR1 is SGHRS and CDR2 YFSETQ. V was cut by 3 bases and J by 5 bases, with 12 bases left in between. The CDR3 protein is CASSSTSPHNEQFF. In DNA form, the CDR3 reads TGCGCCAGCAGCTCGACTTCGCCCCACAATGAGCAGTTCTTC.

The CDR3 is CSVPRGSEQFF. In nucleotides, the CDR3 is TGCAGCGTACCCAGGGGCAGCGAGCAGTTCTTC. The genes are TRBV29-1 and TRBJ2-1; tentative D call: TRBD1 (6 bases). The germline V gene encodes CDR1 SQVTM and CDR2 ANQGSEA. CDR3 size: 11 residues. Trimming shortened V by 6 bases and J by 10 bases, and 13 bases separated the two germline ends.

The genes are TRBV2 and TRBJ2-3, with D unclear. V lost 6 bases and J 0 bases, leaving 7 bases between the germline ends. This CDR3 region has 13 residues. From germline, CDR1 is SNHLY and CDR2 FYNNEI. CDR3 sequence reads: CASRFVSTDTQYF. For the CDR3, the DNA is TGTGCCAGCAGATTCGTAAGCACAGATACGCAGTATTTT.

V is TRBV7-9 and J is TRBJ1-2; D may be TRBD1 (6 bases). V shed 3 bases and J shed 12 bases, with 14 bases lying between them. Germline V CDR1 and CDR2: SEHNR, FQNEAQ (reference sequence). The CDR3 is made up of 12 amino acids. This chain's CDR3 is CASSFPGVGHTF. DNA of the CDR3: TGTGCCAGCAGCTTCCCAGGGGTTGGTCACACCTTC.

The chain has TRBV29-1 and TRBJ2-5; D is ambiguous. The germline gives CDR1 SQVTM, CDR2 ANQGSEA. The CDR3 contains 10 residues. V was trimmed by 6 bases and J by 4 bases, leaving 6 bases between them. The CDR3 nucleotides read TGCAGCGTCCCGTTAGAGACCCAGTACTTC. It specifies CSVPLETQYF.

This clone has just one count. The V gene is TRBV28, the J gene TRBJ1-2; no clear D. The CDR3 runs 14 residues. Trimming took off 5 bases at V and 4 bases at J, with 14 bases between the two ends. Germline V gene lookup returns CDR1 MDHEN and CDR2 SYDVKM. CDR3 region: CASSGPTTGYGYTF. The DNA of the CDR3 is TGTGCCAGCAGTGGCCCGACAACCGGCTATGGCTACACCTTC.

The rearrangement links TRBV7-2 to TRBJ2-7; D is unclear. V dropped 7 bases and J dropped 6 bases, with 13 bases sitting between them. The CDR3 has 12 residues. Germline V CDR1 and CDR2: SGHTA, FQGNSA. CDR3: CASTLRRSEQYF. CDR3 DNA: TGTGCCAGCACCCTACGACGGAGCGAGCAGTACTTC.

The chain employs TRBV28 and TRBJ2-5; TRBD2 matches 9 bases. Trimming at V came to 5 bases and at J to 7 bases, leaving 11 bases not matched to a gene. The CDR3 runs to 15 residues. The germline CDR1 and CDR2 sequences are MDHEN and SYDVKM. In DNA form, the CDR3 reads TGTGCCAGCAGTGTCGCGCGGGAGGGGAGGGGGACCCAGTACTTC. Its translation is CASSVAREGRGTQYF.

The gene calls are TRBV9 and TRBJ2-5, with TRBD1 as a possible D gene (6 bases). This CDR3 is 15 amino acids long. V was clipped by 0 bases and J by 1 base, with 10 bases between them. Germline V CDR1 and CDR2: SGDLS, YYNGEE. The chain's CDR3 is CASSVGARGQETQYF. DNA of the CDR3: TGTGCCAGCAGCGTAGGAGCCAGGGGCCAAGAGACCCAGTACTTC.

The CDR3 reads CSVEGGDRGFNEQFF. Here the CDR3 DNA reads TGCAGCGTTGAAGGGGGGGACAGGGGGTTCAATGAGCAGTTCTTC. The rearrangement links TRBV29-1 to TRBJ2-1; 11 bases match TRBD1. The CDR3 loop spans 15 amino acids. Looked up from germline, CDR1 is SQVTM and CDR2 is ANQGSEA. The junction had 5 bases not matched to a gene; V was cut back by 1 base and J by 6 bases.

In its sample, this clone is medium-sized. The gene calls are TRBV6-1 and TRBJ2-7; 9 nucleotides line up with TRBD1. After removal of 3 bases from V and 3 bases from J, the junction contained 9 bases not matched to a gene. There are 16 residues in the CDR3. Germline V gene lookup returns CDR1 MNHNS and CDR2 SASEGT. The CDR3 DNA reads as TGTGCCAGCAGTGATGAATTGGGGACAGGGCACTACGAGCAGTACTTC. This encodes CASSDELGTGHYEQYF.

This rearrangement joins TRBV6-1 to TRBJ1-1, with a tentative D call TRBD1 (5 bases). Germline lookup yields CDR1 MNHNS and CDR2 SASEGT. The ends were cut back, 6 bases at V and 7 bases at J, with 18 bases in the middle. The CDR3 length is 14 residues. CDR3 in DNA: TGTGCCAGCAGCCATCTCTGGCAGGGCTTTGAAGCTTTCTTT. Its protein is CASSHLWQGFEAFF.

The chain links TRBV4-1 to TRBJ2-7; no clear D. V was cut by 2 bases and J by 3 bases, with 8 bases left in between. CDR3 size: 13 residues. Per germline, CDR1 MGHRA and CDR2 YSYEKL. The CDR3 spells CASSQRRHYEQYF. Written as DNA, the CDR3 is TGCGCCAGCAGCCAAAGAAGGCACTACGAGCAGTACTTC.

The chain recombines TRBV5-1 with TRBJ1-6, with a weak D call TRBD1 (5 bases). The ends were cut back, 3 bases at V and 9 bases at J, with 16 bases in the middle. CDR1 is SGHRS and CDR2 is YFSETQ in the germline V gene. The CDR3 is 15 residues long. The DNA of the CDR3 is TGCGCCAGCAGCTGGGCCGCGGGGGGGAGTTCACCCCTCCACTTT. Its translation: CASSWAAGGSSPLHF.

The table lists this clone with a count of one. The genes are TRBV2 and TRBJ1-1; a possible D gene is TRBD1 (5 bases). The V end was cut by 10 bases, the J end by 2 bases, with 8 bases between. CDR3 length: 11 residues. Per germline, CDR1 SNHLY and CDR2 FYNNEI. The CDR3 region has the DNA TGTGCCATCCGGGACAACACTGAAGCTTTCTTT. Its protein product is CAIRDNTEAFF.

V is TRBV5-3 and J is TRBJ1-4, with 12 bases lining up with TRBD1. TRBV5-3 is an ORF for which the function is uncertain. After removal of 4 bases from V and 4 bases from J, the junction contained 11 bases not matched to a gene. The CDR3 is made up of 18 amino acids. The DNA of the CDR3 is TGTGCCAGAAGCGGCCGGGACAGGGGGCCATCATGTAATGAAAAACTGTTTTTT. It specifies CARSGRDRGPSCNEKLFF.

The V gene is TRBV27, the J gene TRBJ1-5; 8 nucleotides align to TRBD1. Germline CDR1 MNHEY, CDR2 SMNVEV (reference sequence). With 0 bases clipped from V and 3 bases from J, the junction kept 4 bases outside the gene matches. The CDR3 length is 16 residues. The CDR3 DNA follows: TGTGCCAGCAGTTTATCCGACAGGGGTTACAATCAGCCCCAGCATTTT. Amino acid sequence: CASSLSDRGYNQPQHF.

This chain links TRBV9 with TRBJ1-2; D is unresolved. Trimming stripped 4 bases from V and 0 bases from J, with 7 bases between. The CDR3 sequence is 13 residues long. Looked up from germline, CDR1 is SGDLS and CDR2 is YYNGEE. CDR3 DNA: TGTGCCAGCAGCCCCGGGGCTAACTATGGCTACACCTTC. Amino acid sequence: CASSPGANYGYTF.

This clone was counted a single time. The chain links TRBV21-1 to TRBJ1-2; the table's D call of TRBD1 was not tested on the DNA. TRBV21-1 is assigned pseudogene status. This CDR3 is built from 17 residues. The CDR3 region has the DNA TGTGCCAGCAGCAAGGAGCAGGGACAGAGGGGGAACTATGGCTACACCTTC. Translating it yields CASSKEQGQRGNYGYTF.

The V gene is TRBV6-6, the J gene TRBJ2-1, with a possible D match to TRBD2 (5 bases). The CDR3 is made up of 14 amino acids. The V gene's germline CDR1 is MNHNY and CDR2 SVGAGI (reference sequence). V lost 11 bases and J 2 bases, leaving 16 bases between the germline ends. DNA for the CDR3: TGTGCCTCTCACCGGGGTAGGGCCTACAATGAGCAGTTCTTC. Translating it yields CASHRGRAYNEQFF.

J is TRBJ2-7 and V is TRBV28; D gene unclear. Germline V gene lookup returns CDR1 MDHEN and CDR2 SYDVKM. V was trimmed by 3 bases and J by 6 bases, leaving 9 bases between them. CDR3 length: 12 residues. CDR3 bases: TGTGCCAGCAGTTTCCTTAGTACCGAGCAGTACTTC. Its translation is CASSFLSTEQYF.

The chain recombines TRBV6-5 with TRBJ1-2, with TRBD1 matching over 10 bases. In germline, CDR1 is MNHEY, CDR2 SVGAGI. There are 14 residues in the CDR3. Germline trimming cut 6 bases from V and 8 bases from J; bases unmatched to any gene: 9. The chain's CDR3 is CASSPTGGAGGYTF. As DNA, the CDR3 is TGTGCCAGCAGCCCGACAGGGGGCGCGGGAGGCTACACCTTC.

In this sample, this clone is medium-sized. The chain carries TRBV7-2 and TRBJ2-1; D might be TRBD1 or TRBD2, each matching 5 bases. CDR1 SGHTA and CDR2 FQGNSA come from the germline V gene. V was cut by 0 bases and J by 4 bases, with 7 bases left in between. CDR3 length equals 14 residues. This CDR3 is CASSLAGVYNEQFF. CDR3 bases: TGTGCCAGCAGCTTAGCGGGGGTATACAATGAGCAGTTCTTC.

The rearrangement uses TRBV7-3 and TRBJ2-1, with TRBD1 identical over 7 bases. Looked up from germline, CDR1 is SGHTA and CDR2 is FQGTGA. The CDR3 is 13 residues long. V lost 5 bases to trimming and J lost 9 bases; unmatched junction nucleotides: 7. CDR3 coding DNA: TGTGCCAGCAGCCCGACGACAGGGTTTGAGCAGTTCTTC. This translates into CASSPTTGFEQFF.

The gene calls are TRBV4-1 and TRBJ2-7; D is perhaps TRBD1 (5 bases). The length of the CDR3 is 15 residues. V lost 1 base to trimming and J lost 5 bases, with 15 bases between them. Germline-derived CDR1 and CDR2 are MGHRA and YSYEKL. For the CDR3, the DNA is TGCGCCAGCAGCCAAGCCTCCGTAGGGGTCGACGAGCAGTACTTC. This translates into CASSQASVGVDEQYF.

The rearrangement uses TRBV7-3 and TRBJ2-1, with 10 bases fitting TRBD1. Germline-derived CDR1 and CDR2 are SGHTA and FQGTGA. The J segment lost 5 bases and the V segment lost 3 bases, leaving 4 bases of the junction unmatched. There are 15 residues in the CDR3. The CDR3 here is CASSFPGTGDNEQFF. For the CDR3, the DNA is TGTGCCAGCAGCTTCCCTGGGACAGGGGACAATGAGCAGTTCTTC.

The genes are TRBV7-3 and TRBJ2-5, with no clear D. V lost 5 bases and J lost 5, with 15 bases in between. The CDR3 consists of 14 residues. From germline, CDR1 is SGHTA and CDR2 FQGTGA. The CDR3 DNA is TGTGCCAGCAGCCCCGAATGGACCACCGAGACCCAGTACTTC. Its protein product is CASSPEWTTETQYF. Supplemented by reference TRBV7-3 and TRBJ2-5, the full variable domain reads GAGVSQTPSNKVTEKGKYVELRCDPISGHTALYWYRQSLGQGPEFLIYFQGTGAADDSGLPNDRFFAVRPEGSVSTLKIQRTERGDSAVYLCASSPEWTTETQYFGPGTRLLVL.

The chain's CDR3 is CASSLVSEQYF. Here the CDR3 DNA reads TGTGCCAGCAGTTTAGTGAGCGAGCAGTACTTC. V is TRBV28 and J is TRBJ2-7; D is unresolved. The germline V gene encodes CDR1 MDHEN and CDR2 SYDVKM. The CDR3 is 11 amino acids. V lost 2 bases to trimming and J lost 6 bases, with 5 bases between them.

The chain joins TRBV5-1 to TRBJ2-1; D uncertain. The CDR3 loop spans 13 amino acids. Germline V gene sequence: CDR1 SGHRS, CDR2 YFSETQ. Deletions cut 4 bases from V and 8 bases from J, with 13 bases between. The CDR3 sequence is CASSPNKLHEQFF. The DNA for the CDR3 is TGCGCCAGCAGCCCCAACAAGTTACATGAGCAGTTCTTC.

The chain recombines TRBV27 with TRBJ2-2; 9 bases map to TRBD1. CDR3 length: 16 amino acids. Germline V gene data show CDR1 as MNHEY and CDR2 as SMNVEV (reference sequence). Losses at the gene ends were 6 bases for V and 4 bases for J; bases not matched to a gene: 9. CDR3 loop: CASSSPGQGGTGELFF. The CDR3 DNA reads as TGTGCCAGCAGCTCCCCGGGACAGGGAGGCACCGGGGAGCTGTTTTTT.